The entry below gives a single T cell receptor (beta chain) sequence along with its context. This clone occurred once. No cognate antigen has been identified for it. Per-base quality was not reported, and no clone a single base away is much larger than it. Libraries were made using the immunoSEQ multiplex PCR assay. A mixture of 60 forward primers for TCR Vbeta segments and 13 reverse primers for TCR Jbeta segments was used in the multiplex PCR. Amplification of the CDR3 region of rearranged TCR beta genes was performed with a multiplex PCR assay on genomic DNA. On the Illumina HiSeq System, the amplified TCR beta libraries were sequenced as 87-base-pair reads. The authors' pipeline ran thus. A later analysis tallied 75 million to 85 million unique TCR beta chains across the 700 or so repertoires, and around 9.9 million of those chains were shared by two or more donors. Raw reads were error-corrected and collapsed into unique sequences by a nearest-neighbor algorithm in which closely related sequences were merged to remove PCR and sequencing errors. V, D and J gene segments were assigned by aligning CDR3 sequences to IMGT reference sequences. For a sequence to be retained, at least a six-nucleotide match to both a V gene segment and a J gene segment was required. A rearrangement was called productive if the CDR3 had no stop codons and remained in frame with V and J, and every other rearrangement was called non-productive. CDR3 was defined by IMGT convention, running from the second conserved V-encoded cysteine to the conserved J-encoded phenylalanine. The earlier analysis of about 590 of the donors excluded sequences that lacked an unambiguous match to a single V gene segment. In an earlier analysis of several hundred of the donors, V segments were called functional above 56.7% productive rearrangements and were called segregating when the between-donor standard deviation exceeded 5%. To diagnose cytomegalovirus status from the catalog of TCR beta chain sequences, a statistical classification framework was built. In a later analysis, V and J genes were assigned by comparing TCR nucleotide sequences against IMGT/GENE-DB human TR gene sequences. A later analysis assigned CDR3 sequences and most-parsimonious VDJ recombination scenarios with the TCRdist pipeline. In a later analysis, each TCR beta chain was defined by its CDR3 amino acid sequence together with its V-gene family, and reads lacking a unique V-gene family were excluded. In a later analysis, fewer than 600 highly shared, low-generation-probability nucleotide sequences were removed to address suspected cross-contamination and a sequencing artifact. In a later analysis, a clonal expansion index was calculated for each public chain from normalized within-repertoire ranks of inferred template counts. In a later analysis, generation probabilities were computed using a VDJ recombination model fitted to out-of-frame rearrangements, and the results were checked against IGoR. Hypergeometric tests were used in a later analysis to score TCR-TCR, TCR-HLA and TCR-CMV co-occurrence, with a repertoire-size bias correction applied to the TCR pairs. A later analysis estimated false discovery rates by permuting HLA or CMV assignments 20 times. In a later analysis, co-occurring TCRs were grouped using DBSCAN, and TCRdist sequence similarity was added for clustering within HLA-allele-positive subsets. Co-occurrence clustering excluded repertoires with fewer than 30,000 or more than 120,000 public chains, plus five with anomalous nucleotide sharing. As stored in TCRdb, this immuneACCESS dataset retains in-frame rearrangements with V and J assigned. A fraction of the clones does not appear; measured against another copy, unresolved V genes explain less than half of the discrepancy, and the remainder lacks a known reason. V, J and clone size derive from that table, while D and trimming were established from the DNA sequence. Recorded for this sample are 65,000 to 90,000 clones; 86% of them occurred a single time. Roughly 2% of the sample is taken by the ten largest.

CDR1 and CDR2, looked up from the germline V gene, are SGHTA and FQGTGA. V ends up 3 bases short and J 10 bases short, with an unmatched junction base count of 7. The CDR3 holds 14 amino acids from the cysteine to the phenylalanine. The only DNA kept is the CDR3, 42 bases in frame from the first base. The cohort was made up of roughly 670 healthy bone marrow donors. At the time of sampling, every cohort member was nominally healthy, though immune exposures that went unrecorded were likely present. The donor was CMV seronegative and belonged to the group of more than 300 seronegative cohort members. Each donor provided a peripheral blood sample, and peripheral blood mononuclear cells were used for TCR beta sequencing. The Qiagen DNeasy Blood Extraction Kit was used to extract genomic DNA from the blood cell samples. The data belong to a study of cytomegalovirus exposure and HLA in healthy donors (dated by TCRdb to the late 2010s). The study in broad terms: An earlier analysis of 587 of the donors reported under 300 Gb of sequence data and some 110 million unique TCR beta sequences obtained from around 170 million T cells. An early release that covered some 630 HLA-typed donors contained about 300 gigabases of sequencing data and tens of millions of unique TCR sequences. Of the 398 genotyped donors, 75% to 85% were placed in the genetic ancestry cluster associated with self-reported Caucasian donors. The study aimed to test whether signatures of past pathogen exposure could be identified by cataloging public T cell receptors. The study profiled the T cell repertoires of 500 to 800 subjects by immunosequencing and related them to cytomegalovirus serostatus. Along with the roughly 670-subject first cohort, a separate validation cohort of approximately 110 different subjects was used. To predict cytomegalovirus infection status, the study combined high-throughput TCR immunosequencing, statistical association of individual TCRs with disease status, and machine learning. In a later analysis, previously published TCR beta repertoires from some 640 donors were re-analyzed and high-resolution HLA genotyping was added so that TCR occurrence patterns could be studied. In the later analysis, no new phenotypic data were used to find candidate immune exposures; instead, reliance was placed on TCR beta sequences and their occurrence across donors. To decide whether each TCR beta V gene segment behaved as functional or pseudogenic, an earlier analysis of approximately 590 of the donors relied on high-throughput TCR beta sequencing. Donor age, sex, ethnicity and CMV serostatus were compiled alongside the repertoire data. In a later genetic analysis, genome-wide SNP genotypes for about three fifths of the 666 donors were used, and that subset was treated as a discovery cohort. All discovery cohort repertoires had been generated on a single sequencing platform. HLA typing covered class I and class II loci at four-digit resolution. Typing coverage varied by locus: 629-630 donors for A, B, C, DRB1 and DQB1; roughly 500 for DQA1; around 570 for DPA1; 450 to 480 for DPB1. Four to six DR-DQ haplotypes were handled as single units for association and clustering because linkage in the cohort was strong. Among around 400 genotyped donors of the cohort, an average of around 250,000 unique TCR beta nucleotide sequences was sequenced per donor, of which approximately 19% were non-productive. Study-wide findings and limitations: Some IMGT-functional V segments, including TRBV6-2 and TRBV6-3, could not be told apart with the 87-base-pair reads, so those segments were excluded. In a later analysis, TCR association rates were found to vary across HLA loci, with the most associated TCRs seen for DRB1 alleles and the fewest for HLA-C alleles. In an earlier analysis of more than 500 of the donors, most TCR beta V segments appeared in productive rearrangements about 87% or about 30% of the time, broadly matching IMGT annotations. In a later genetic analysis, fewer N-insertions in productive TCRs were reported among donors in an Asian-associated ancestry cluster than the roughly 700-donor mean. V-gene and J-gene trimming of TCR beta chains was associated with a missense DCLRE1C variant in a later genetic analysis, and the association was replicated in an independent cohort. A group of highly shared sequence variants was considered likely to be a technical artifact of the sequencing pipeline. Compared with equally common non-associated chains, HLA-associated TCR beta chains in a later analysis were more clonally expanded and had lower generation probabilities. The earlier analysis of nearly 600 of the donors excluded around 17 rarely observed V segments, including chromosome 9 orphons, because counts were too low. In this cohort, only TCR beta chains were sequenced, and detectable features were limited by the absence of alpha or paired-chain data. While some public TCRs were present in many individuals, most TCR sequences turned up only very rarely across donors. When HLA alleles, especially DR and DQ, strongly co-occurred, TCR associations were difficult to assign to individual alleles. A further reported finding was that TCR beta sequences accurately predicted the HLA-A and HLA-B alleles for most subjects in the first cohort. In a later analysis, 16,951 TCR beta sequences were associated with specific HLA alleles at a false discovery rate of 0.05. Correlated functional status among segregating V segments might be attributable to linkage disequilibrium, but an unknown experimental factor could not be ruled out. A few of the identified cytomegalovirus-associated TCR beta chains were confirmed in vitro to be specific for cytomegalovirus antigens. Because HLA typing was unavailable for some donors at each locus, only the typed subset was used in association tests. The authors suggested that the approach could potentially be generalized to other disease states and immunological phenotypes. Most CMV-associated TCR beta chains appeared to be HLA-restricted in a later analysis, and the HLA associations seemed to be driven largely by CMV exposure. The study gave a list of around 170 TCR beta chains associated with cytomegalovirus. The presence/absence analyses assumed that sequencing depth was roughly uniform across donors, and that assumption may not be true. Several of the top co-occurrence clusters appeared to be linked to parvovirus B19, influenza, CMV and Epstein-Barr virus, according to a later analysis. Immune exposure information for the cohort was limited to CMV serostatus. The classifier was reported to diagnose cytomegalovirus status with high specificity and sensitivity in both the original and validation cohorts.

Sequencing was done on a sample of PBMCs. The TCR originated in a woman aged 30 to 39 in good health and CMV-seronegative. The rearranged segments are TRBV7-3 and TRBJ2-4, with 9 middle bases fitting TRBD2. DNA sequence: TGTGCCAGCAGCTTGAATAGGCTAGCGGGAATTCAGTACTTC. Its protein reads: CASSLNRLAGIQYF.